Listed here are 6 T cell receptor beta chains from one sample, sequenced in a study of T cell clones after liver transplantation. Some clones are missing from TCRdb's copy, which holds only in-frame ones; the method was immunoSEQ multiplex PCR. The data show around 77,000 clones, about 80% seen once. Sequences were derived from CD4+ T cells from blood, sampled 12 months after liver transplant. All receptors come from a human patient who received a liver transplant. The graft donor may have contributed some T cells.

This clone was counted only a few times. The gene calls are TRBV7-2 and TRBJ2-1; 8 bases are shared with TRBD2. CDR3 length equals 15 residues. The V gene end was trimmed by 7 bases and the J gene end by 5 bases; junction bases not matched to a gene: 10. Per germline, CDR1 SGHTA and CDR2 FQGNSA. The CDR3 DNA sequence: TGTGCCAGCACCTCCGGGACTAGTTCCCACAATGAGCAGTTCTTC. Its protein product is CASTSGTSSHNEQFF.

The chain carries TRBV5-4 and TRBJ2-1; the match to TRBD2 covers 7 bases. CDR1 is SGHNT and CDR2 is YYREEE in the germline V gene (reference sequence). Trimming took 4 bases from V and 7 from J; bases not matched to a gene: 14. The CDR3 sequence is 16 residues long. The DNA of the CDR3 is TGTGCCAGCAGCCTCGGGGCGGGAGTGAGTGGAAATGAGCAGTTCTTC. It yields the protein CASSLGAGVSGNEQFF.

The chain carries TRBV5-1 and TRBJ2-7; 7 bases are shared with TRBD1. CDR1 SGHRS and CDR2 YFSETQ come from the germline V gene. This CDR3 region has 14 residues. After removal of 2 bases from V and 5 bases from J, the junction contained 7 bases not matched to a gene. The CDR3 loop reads CASSFAGGPHEQYF. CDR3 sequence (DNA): TGCGCCAGCAGCTTTGCAGGGGGTCCCCACGAGCAGTACTTC.

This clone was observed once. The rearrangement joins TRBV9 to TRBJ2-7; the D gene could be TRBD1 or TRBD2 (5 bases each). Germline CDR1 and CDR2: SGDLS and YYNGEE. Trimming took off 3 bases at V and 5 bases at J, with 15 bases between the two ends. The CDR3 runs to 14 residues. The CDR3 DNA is TGTGCCAGCAGCGCAACTTGGGGGTTTAACGAGCAGTACTTC. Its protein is CASSATWGFNEQYF.

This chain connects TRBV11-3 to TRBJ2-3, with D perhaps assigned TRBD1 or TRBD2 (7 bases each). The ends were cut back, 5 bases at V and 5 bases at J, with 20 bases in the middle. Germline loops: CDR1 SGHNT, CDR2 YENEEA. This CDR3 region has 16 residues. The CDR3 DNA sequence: TGTGCCAGCAGCCCAGGGGGGGGCAGAGAGGGAGATACGCAGTATTTT. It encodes CASSPGGGREGDTQYF.

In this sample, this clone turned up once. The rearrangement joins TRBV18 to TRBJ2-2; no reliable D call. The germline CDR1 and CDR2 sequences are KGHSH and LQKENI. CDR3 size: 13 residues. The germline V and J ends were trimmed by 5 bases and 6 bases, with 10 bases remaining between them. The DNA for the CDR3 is TGTGCCAGCTCAGAGGCCTACCCCGGGGAGCTGTTTTTT. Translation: CASSEAYPGELFF.